The T cell receptor (beta chain) described here comes from a study of cytomegalovirus exposure and HLA in healthy donors. V lost 0 bases and J lost 7; bases outside the gene matches: 6. Germline CDR1 GTSNPN, CDR2 SVGIG (reference sequence). The CDR3 is 15 residues long. Note on this clone: Its antigen is undetermined.

60 Vbeta and 13 Jbeta primers were used in PCR. The assay was immunoSEQ multiplex PCR, and TCRdb's table has in-frame clones only and misses some. Of roughly 290,000 clones in the sample, around 80% were seen once. These donors, healthy bone marrow donors, were studied. Study-level results: Among TCR beta chains of equal frequency, HLA-associated ones were more clonally expanded in a later analysis. Reportedly, TCR beta sequences accurately predicted HLA-A and HLA-B alleles in most subjects. Presence/absence analyses treated sequencing depth as roughly uniform across donors.

This TCR was sampled from a girl aged 2-10 years in good health and CMV-seronegative. The chain is built from TRBV30 and TRBJ1-6; 7 nucleotides match TRBD1. Sequencing was carried out using PBMCs. The chain's CDR3 is CAWSVQGTENSPLHF. The CDR3 bases are TGTGCCTGGAGTGTACAGGGGACAGAAAATTCACCCCTCCACTTT.